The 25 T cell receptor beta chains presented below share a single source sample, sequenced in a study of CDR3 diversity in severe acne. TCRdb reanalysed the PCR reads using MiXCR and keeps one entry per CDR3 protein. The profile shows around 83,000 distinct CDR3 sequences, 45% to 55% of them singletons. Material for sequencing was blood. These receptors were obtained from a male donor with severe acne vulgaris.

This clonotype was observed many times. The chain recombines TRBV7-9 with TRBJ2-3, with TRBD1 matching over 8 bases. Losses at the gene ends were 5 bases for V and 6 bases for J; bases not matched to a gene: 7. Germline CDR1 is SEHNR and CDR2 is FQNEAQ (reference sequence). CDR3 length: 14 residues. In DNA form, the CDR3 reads TGTGCCAGCAGCCGAGGAGACAGGGGTGATACGCAGTATTTT. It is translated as CASSRGDRGDTQYF.

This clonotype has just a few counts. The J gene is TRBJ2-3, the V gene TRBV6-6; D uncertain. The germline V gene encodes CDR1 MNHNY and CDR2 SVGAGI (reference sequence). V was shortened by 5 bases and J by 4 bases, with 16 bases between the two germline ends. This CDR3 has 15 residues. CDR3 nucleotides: TGTGCCAGCAGTAAATCCAGCCACAACGCAGATACGCAGTATTTT. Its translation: CASSKSSHNADTQYF.

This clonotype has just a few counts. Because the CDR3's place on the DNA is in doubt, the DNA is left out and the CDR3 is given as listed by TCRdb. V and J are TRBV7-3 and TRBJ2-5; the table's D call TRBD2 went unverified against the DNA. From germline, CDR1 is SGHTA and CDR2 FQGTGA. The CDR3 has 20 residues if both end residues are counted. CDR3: CASSIYLCSVEGQPKETQYF.

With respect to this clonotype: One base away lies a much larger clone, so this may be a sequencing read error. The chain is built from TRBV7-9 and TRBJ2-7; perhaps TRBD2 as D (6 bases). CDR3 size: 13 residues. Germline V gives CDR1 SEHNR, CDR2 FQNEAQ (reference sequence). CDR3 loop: CASSSGLSYGQYF. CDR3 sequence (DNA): TGTGCCAGCAGCTCGGGACTGAGCTACGGGCAGTACTTC.

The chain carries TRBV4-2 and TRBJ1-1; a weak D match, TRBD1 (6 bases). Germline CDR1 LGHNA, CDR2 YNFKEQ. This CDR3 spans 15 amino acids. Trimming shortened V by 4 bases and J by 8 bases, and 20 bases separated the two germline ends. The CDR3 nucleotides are TGTGCCAGCAGCCGAGACCGAACAGGGCTGAACGAAGCTTTCTTT. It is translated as CASSRDRTGLNEAFF.

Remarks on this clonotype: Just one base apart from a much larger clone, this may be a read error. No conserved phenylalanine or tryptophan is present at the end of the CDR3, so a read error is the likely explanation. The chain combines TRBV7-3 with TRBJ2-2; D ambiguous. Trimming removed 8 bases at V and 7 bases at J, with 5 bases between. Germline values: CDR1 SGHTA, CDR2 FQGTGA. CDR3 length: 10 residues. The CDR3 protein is CASGYGELFS. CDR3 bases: TGTGCCAGCGGGTACGGGGAGCTGTTTTCT.

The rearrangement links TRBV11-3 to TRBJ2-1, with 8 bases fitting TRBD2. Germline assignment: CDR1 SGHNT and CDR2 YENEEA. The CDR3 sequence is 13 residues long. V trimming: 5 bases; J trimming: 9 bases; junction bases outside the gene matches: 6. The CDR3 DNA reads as TGTGCCAGCAGCGAAATGGCGGGAGGTGAGCAGTTCTTC. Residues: CASSEMAGGEQFF.

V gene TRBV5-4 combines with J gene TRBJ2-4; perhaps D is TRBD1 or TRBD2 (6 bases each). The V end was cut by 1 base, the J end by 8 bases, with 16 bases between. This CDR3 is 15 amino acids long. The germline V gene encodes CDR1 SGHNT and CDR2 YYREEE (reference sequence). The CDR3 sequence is CASSLWGASNHIQYF. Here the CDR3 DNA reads TGTGCCAGCAGCTTGTGGGGGGCGAGCAATCACATTCAGTACTTC. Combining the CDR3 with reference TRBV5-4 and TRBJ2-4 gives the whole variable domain ETGVTQSPTHLIKTRGQQVTLRCSSQSGHNTVSWYQQALGQGPQFIFQYYREEENGRGNFPPRFSGLQFPNYSSELNVNALELDDSALYLCASSLWGASNHIQYFGAGTRLSVL.

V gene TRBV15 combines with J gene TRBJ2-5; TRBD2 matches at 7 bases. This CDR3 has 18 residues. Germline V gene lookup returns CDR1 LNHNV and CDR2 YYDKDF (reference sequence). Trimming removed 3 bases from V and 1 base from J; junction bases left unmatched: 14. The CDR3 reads CATSSERGWAGIQETQYF. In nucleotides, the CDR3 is TGTGCCACCAGCAGTGAGCGGGGCTGGGCGGGGATCCAAGAGACCCAGTACTTC.

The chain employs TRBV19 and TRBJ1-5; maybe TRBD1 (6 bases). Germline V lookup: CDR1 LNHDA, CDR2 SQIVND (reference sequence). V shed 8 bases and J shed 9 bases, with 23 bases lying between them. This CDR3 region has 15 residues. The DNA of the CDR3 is TGTGCCAGTGGTACACAGGGCGTTGCAAGGGGGCCCCAGCATTTT. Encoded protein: CASGTQGVARGPQHF.

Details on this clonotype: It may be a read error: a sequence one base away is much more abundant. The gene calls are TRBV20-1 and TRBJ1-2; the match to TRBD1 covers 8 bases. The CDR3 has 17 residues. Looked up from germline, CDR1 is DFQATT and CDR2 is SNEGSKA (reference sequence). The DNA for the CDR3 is TGCAGTGCTACTGGGATACGGACAGGGAGCCCTAACTATGGCTACGCCTTC. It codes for CSATGIRTGSPNYGYAF.

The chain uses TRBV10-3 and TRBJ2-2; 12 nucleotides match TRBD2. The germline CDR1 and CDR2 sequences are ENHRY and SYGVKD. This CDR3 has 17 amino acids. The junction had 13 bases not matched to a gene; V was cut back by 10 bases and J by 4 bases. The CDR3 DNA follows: TGTGCCAGCAGACCCGGACTAGCGGGAAGGGGCACCGGGGAGCTGTTTTTT. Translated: CASRPGLAGRGTGELFF.

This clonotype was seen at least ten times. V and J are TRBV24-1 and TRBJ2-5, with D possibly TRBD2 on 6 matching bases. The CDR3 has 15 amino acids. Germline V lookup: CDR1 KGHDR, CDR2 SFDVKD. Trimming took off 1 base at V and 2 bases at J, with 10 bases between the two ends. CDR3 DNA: TGTGCCACCAGTGATTTAGTGGGACTGCAAGAGACCCAGTACTTC. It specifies CATSDLVGLQETQYF.

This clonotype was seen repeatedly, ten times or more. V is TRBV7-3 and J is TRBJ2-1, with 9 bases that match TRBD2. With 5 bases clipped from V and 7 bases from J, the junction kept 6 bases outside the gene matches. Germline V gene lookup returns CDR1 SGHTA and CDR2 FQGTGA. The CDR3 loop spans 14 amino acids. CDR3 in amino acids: CASSRGLARNEQFF. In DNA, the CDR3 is TGTGCCAGCAGCCGAGGACTAGCGAGGAATGAGCAGTTCTTC.

The CDR3 spells CASSLRQRGWETQYF. The CDR3, as DNA: TGTGCCAGCAGCCTCCGACAGCGGGGCTGGGAGACCCAGTACTTC. This chain joins TRBV14 and TRBJ2-5; 7 positions agree with TRBD2. With V trimmed by 4 bases and J by 5 bases, 10 bases remained unmatched. The CDR3 loop spans 15 amino acids. Germline V gene sequence: CDR1 SGHDN, CDR2 FVKESK.

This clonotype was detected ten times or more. The CDR3 DNA sequence: TGTGCCAGCAGTGGCGCGCGGGAGAGTGAGCAGTTCTTC. This sequence encodes CASSGARESEQFF. This chain joins TRBV2 and TRBJ2-1; 7 bases are shared with TRBD2. Trimming cost V 4 bases and J 9 bases; bases outside gene matches: 6. There are 13 residues in the CDR3. Germline V gene data show CDR1 as SNHLY and CDR2 as FYNNEI.

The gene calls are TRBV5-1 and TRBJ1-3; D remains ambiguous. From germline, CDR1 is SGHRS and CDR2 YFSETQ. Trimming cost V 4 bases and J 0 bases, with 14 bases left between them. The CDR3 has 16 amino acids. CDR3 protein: CASSPGGRFSGNTIYF. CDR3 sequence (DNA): TGCGCCAGCAGCCCGGGAGGGCGCTTCTCTGGAAACACCATATATTTT.

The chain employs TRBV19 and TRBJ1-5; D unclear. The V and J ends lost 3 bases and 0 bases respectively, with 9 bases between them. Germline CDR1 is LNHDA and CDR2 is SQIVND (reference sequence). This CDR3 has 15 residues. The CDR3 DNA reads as TGTGCCAGTAGTATGGCACAGTCTAGCAATCAGCCCCAGCATTTT. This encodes CASSMAQSSNQPQHF.

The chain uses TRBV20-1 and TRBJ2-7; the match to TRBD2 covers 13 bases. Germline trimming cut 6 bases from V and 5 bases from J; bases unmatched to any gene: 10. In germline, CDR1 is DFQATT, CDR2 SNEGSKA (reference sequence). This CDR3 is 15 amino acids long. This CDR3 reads CSALGRTSGRDEQYF. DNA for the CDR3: TGCAGTGCCTTGGGCCGGACTAGCGGGAGAGACGAGCAGTACTTC.

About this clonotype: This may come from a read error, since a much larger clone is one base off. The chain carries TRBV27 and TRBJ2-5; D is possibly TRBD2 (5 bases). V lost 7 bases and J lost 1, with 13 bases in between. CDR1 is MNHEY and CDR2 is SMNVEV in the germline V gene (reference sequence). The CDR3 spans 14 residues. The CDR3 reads CASNRSGTQETQYF. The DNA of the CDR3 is TGTGCCAGCAATCGAAGCGGAACCCAAGAGACCCAGTACTTC.

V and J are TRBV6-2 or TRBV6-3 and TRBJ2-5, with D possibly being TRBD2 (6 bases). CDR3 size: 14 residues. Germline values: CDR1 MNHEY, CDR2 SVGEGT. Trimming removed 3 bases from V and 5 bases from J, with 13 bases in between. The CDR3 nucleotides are TGTGCCAGCAGTTATGGAGCGGGTCCGGAGACCCAGTACTTC. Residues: CASSYGAGPETQYF.

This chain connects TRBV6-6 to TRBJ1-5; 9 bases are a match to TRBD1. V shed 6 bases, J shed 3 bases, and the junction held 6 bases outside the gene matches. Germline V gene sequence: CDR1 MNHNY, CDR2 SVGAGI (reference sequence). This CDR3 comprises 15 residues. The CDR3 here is CASREGQGFNQPQHF. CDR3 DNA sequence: TGTGCCAGCAGGGAGGGACAGGGATTCAATCAGCCCCAGCATTTT.

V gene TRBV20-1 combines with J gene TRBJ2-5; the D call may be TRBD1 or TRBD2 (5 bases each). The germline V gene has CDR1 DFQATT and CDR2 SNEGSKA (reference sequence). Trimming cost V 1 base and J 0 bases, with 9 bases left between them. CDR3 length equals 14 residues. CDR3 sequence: CSARAGRDQETQYF. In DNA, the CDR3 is TGCAGTGCTAGAGCGGGGCGGGACCAAGAGACCCAGTACTTC.

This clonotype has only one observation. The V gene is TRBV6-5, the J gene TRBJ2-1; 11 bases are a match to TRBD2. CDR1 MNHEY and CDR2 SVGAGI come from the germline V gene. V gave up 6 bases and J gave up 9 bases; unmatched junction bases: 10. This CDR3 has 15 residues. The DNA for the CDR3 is TGTGCCAGCAGACCGGACTGGGGACTAGCGGTTGAGCAGTTCTTC. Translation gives CASRPDWGLAVEQFF.

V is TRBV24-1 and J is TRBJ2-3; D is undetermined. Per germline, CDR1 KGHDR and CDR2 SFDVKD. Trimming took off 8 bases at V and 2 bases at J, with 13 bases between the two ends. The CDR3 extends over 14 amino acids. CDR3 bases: TGTGCCACCAAAACCCCCCAGGACACAGATACGCAGTATTTT. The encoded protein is CATKTPQDTDTQYF.